Following are 24 T cell receptor beta chains from one sample sequenced in a study of T cell responses to AZD1222 COVID-19 vaccine. This table comes from immunoSEQ multiplex PCR, and its TCRdb copy is limited to in-frame clones, with some not included. The sample yields 130,000 to 150,000 clones, 85% to 95% seen once. The starting material was peripheral blood, obtained after recovery from COVID-19. The receptors were gathered from an adult who had recovered from COVID-19.

The rearrangement joins TRBV29-1 to TRBJ1-2, with D uncertain. The CDR3 covers 12 residues. Germline values: CDR1 SQVTM, CDR2 ANQGSEA. V lost 5 bases, J lost 7 bases, and 14 bases lay in between. The CDR3: CSVSSRDFGYTF. CDR3 DNA: TGCAGCGTTAGTTCCCGTGACTTTGGCTACACCTTC.

This clone has only one observation. CDR3 protein: CASSTGPQETQYF. CDR3 nucleotides: TGTGCCAGCTCAACGGGCCCCCAAGAGACCCAGTACTTC. The chain joins TRBV18 to TRBJ2-5, with D unresolved. The CDR3 spans 13 residues. Between the trimmed V and J ends, which lost 5 bases and 1 base, there was a span of 8 bases. The germline gives CDR1 KGHSH, CDR2 LQKENI.

This chain links TRBV6-4 with TRBJ2-2, with D maybe TRBD1 (6 bases). Trimming cost V 6 bases and J 1 base, with 15 bases left between them. The CDR3 has 16 residues. Germline CDR1 and CDR2: MRHNA and SNTAGT. The CDR3 reads CASSQQGPMNTGELFF. DNA for the CDR3: TGTGCCAGCAGCCAACAGGGTCCCATGAACACCGGGGAGCTGTTTTTT.

The chain couples TRBV13 to TRBJ2-3; D unresolved. The CDR3 extends over 12 amino acids. CDR1 and CDR2 (germline): PRHDT, FYEKMQ (reference sequence). Trimming stripped 4 bases from V and 5 bases from J, with 7 bases between. The CDR3 here is CASSSELDTQYF. DNA of the CDR3: TGTGCCAGCAGCTCGGAGTTAGATACGCAGTATTTT.

This clone has just a few counts. This sequence joins TRBV7-8 and TRBJ1-2; D may be TRBD1 (6 bases). V was shortened by 1 base and J by 2 bases, with 14 bases between the two germline ends. Looked up from germline, CDR1 is SGHVS and CDR2 is FQNEAQ. The CDR3 has 16 residues. In DNA, the CDR3 is TGTGCCAGCAGCTTAGTCTCGGGAAGGGGGAACTATGGCTACACCTTC. Translating gives CASSLVSGRGNYGYTF.

The chain joins TRBV28 to TRBJ1-1; D may be TRBD1 (6 bases). Trimming left V 8 bases short and J 5 bases short, with 21 bases between. Germline V CDR1 and CDR2: MDHEN, SYDVKM. The CDR3 is made up of 15 amino acids. For the CDR3, the DNA is TGTGCCAGCTTTCACTCGGGGGGGGCGCGGACTGAAGCTTTCTTT. Protein sequence: CASFHSGGARTEAFF.

The chain couples TRBV28 to TRBJ2-7; either TRBD1 or TRBD2 may fit D (5 bases each). This CDR3 has 15 residues. Germline loops: CDR1 MDHEN, CDR2 SYDVKM. Trimming removed 4 bases at V and 5 bases at J, with 18 bases between. CDR3 DNA sequence: TGTGCCAGCAGTTCTTCCGGGACCCCGGACAACGAGCAGTACTTC. Translation: CASSSSGTPDNEQYF. Complete variable domain (other parts from reference TRBV28 and TRBJ2-7): DVKVTQSSRYLVKRTGEKVFLECVQDMDHENMFWYRQDPGLGLRLIYFSYDVKMKEKGDIPEGYSVSREKKERFSLILESASTNQTSMYLCASSSSGTPDNEQYFGPGTRLTVT.

The chain has TRBV7-2 and TRBJ2-3; D perhaps matches TRBD2 (6 bases). The CDR3 length is 15 residues. V was cut by 5 bases and J by 6 bases, with 18 bases left in between. CDR1 is SGHTA, CDR2 FQGNSA, per germline. The CDR3 reads CASSPSVGGADTQYF. The CDR3 coding sequence is TGTGCCAGCAGCCCATCGGTGGGGGGAGCTGATACGCAGTATTTT.

The chain combines TRBV28 with TRBJ1-5; no clear D gene. This CDR3 contains 13 residues. V lost 2 bases and J 6 bases, leaving 8 bases between the germline ends. CDR1 is MDHEN and CDR2 is SYDVKM in the germline V gene. CDR3 DNA sequence: TGTGCCAGCAGTTTACGGGAACTTCAGCCCCAGCATTTT. Protein sequence: CASSLRELQPQHF.

The chain carries TRBV24-1 and TRBJ1-2; the D is unclear. CDR3 length equals 14 residues. Per the germline V gene, CDR1 is KGHDR and CDR2 is SFDVKD. The ends were cut back, 7 bases at V and 2 bases at J, with 13 bases in the middle. CDR3 sequence (DNA): TGTGCCACCAGCGGACCCCTGAAGAACTATGGCTACACCTTC. It codes for CATSGPLKNYGYTF.

V gene TRBV6-5 combines with J gene TRBJ2-7; TRBD1 agrees at 7 bases. V shed 8 bases and J 3 bases; nucleotides not matched to a gene: 7. In germline, CDR1 is MNHEY, CDR2 SVGAGI. CDR3 size: 13 residues. The DNA for the CDR3 is TGTGCCAGCTTGGGACAGCGAAGCTACGAGCAGTACTTC. Translated, it gives CASLGQRSYEQYF.

The chain combines TRBV6-5 with TRBJ2-7; D is unresolved. V was cut by 9 bases and J by 4 bases, with 10 bases left in between. Germline CDR1 and CDR2: MNHEY and SVGAGI. The CDR3 runs to 11 residues. The CDR3: CASIAGYEQYF. CDR3 bases: TGTGCCAGTATAGCAGGATACGAGCAGTACTTC.

The CDR3 nucleotides are TGTGCCAGCAGTTACTCCTCAATGTCGGGGGAGCAGTACTTC. It is translated as CASSYSSMSGEQYF. The rearrangement links TRBV6-2 or TRBV6-3 to TRBJ2-7; possible D gene TRBD2, 5 bases. V was shortened by 0 bases and J by 7 bases, with 13 bases between the two germline ends. The CDR3 has 14 amino acids. Looked up from germline, CDR1 is MNHEY and CDR2 is SVGEGT.

The chain carries TRBV5-5 and TRBJ1-5; TRBD1 aligns across 7 bases. The CDR3 runs 15 residues. Germline CDR1 is SGHKS and CDR2 is YYEKEE (reference sequence). Unmatched junction bases numbered 2, after V lost 2 bases and J lost 0 bases. As DNA, the CDR3 is TGTGCCAGCAGCTTTGACAGGGATAGCAATCAGCCCCAGCATTTT. Amino acids: CASSFDRDSNQPQHF.

This chain links TRBV3-1 (or the pseudogene TRBV3-2) with TRBJ2-1; 10 bases are shared with TRBD2. This CDR3 has 15 residues. V was pared by 4 bases and J by 9 bases, with 9 bases of the junction left unmatched. CDR1 is LGHDT and CDR2 is YNNKEL in the germline V gene (reference sequence). This chain's CDR3 is CASSPKTLAGSEQFF. DNA for the CDR3: TGTGCCAGCAGCCCGAAGACACTAGCGGGAAGTGAGCAGTTCTTC.

This clone appeared a single time. The chain combines TRBV28 with TRBJ2-1; D may be TRBD2 (7 bases). The germline V gene has CDR1 MDHEN and CDR2 SYDVKM. This CDR3 region has 15 residues. V was clipped by 2 bases and J by 7 bases, with 15 bases between them. CDR3 nucleotides: TGTGCCAGCAGTTTAGGGGGGGCGGCGGGGAATGAGCAGTTCTTC. Residues: CASSLGGAAGNEQFF. The variable domain in full, completed from reference TRBV28 and TRBJ2-1, reads DVKVTQSSRYLVKRTGEKVFLECVQDMDHENMFWYRQDPGLGLRLIYFSYDVKMKEKGDIPEGYSVSREKKERFSLILESASTNQTSMYLCASSLGGAAGNEQFFGPGTRLTVL.

The sample holds one count of this clone. The rearrangement uses TRBV5-1 and TRBJ1-4; the D gene is possibly TRBD1 (6 bases). This CDR3 comprises 15 residues. The V end lost 2 bases, the J end lost 5 bases, and 13 bases lay between the germline ends. Germline-derived CDR1 and CDR2 are SGHRS and YFSETQ. CDR3 sequence reads: CASSFSDSPNEKLFF. Written as DNA, the CDR3 is TGCGCCAGCAGCTTTTCGGACAGTCCAAATGAAAAACTGTTTTTT.

The rearrangement links TRBV19 to TRBJ1-1, with D unclear. Germline values: CDR1 LNHDA, CDR2 SQIVND (reference sequence). Deletions cut 1 base from V and 7 bases from J, with 13 bases between. The length of the CDR3 is 14 residues. The CDR3: CASSIGGQRNEAFF. CDR3 coding DNA: TGTGCCAGTAGTATAGGAGGGCAGCGGAATGAAGCTTTCTTT.

The chain couples TRBV6-5 to TRBJ2-1, with 7 bases fitting TRBD2. Germline-derived CDR1 and CDR2 are MNHEY and SVGAGI. J was trimmed by 1 base and V by 7 bases; bases with no gene match: 7. The CDR3 is 15 amino acids. Written as DNA, the CDR3 is TGTGCCAGCAATCGGGCTAGCGGATCCTACAATGAGCAGTTCTTC. Its protein is CASNRASGSYNEQFF.

This chain joins TRBV19 and TRBJ2-3; D not resolved. The CDR3 sequence is 15 residues long. Trimming removed 9 bases at V and 0 bases at J, with 16 bases between. Germline V gives CDR1 LNHDA, CDR2 SQIVND (reference sequence). The CDR3 coding sequence is TGTGCCAGCCGACGTCCCAGCTCTAGCACAGATACGCAGTATTTT. It translates to CASRRPSSSTDTQYF.

This clone was found a few times. The V and J genes are TRBV19 and TRBJ1-2; TRBD1 aligns across 7 bases. The CDR3 covers 13 residues. Trimming cost V 4 bases and J 4 bases; bases outside gene matches: 3. Germline lookup yields CDR1 LNHDA and CDR2 SQIVND (reference sequence). The CDR3 loop reads CASSSGTVYGYTF. CDR3 DNA sequence: TGTGCCAGTAGTAGCGGGACAGTCTATGGCTACACCTTC.

The gene calls are TRBV18 and TRBJ2-7; D possibly uses TRBD1 or TRBD2 (5 bases each). Trimming pared 3 bases from V and 3 bases from J, leaving 15 bases between. CDR1 is KGHSH and CDR2 is LQKENI in the germline V gene. This CDR3 comprises 15 residues. The CDR3 spells CASSPSGTLGYEQYF. CDR3 bases: TGTGCCAGCTCACCTTCCGGGACCCTGGGCTACGAGCAGTACTTC.

Here the CDR3 reads CASSLGQTTDTQYF. Here the CDR3 DNA reads TGTGCCAGCAGCCTGGGACAGACCACAGATACGCAGTATTTT. This rearrangement joins TRBV14 to TRBJ2-3; 7 bases are shared with TRBD1. V shed 4 bases, J shed 2 bases, and the junction held 3 bases outside the gene matches. The germline V gene has CDR1 SGHDN and CDR2 FVKESK. CDR3 size: 14 residues.

This clone was detected only once. The genes are TRBV4-1 and TRBJ2-7; D might be TRBD1 or TRBD2, each matching 5 bases. Germline CDR1 MGHRA, CDR2 YSYEKL. The CDR3 has 13 amino acids. V shed 1 base and J shed 7 bases, with 11 bases lying between them. CDR3 protein: CASSQAPEGEQYF. CDR3 bases: TGCGCCAGCAGCCAAGCGCCCGAGGGGGAGCAGTACTTC.